This section outlines one TCR beta chain sequence together with its context. Which antigen it targets is not known. The sample holds no much larger clone one base away, and base qualities are not on file. This record comes from a study of blood T cell repertoires in COVID-19 (dated by TCRdb to 2020 to 2021). With regard to the full study: Samples covering the acute and convalescent phases of COVID-19 were provided by collaborators in the United States, Italy and Spain. The repertoires were released in a freely available public database intended as a resource for research on the immune response to SARS-CoV-2. The prospective study material was composed of cDNA or gDNA derived from T cells, B-cell-depleted T cells, or PBMCs. Where HLA class I and class II types were available, the types were taken from metadata supplied by the sample provider, not from assay-based typing. A de-identified subject ID, COVID-19 status, age in years and sex were almost always included in the sample metadata. Samples came from the ongoing ImmuneRACE study (first 160 participants) plus 1,254 subjects from 6 global collaborators. Deeply sampled blood TCRbeta repertoires from subjects exposed to, actively infected with, or recovered from COVID-19 were included in the dataset. What the research found in general, with its limitations: The quantity of clinical and demographic metadata differed by source and by participant and was supplied without curation.

The CDR3, cysteine through phenylalanine, is 13 amino acids long. The read is trimmed to its CDR3 DNA, 39 bases read in frame from base 1. Per the germline V gene (reference sequence), MNHEY is the CDR1 and SMNVEV is the CDR2. The junction shows trimming of 7 bases on V and 5 bases on J, plus 14 bases between the germline ends. TCRbeta CDR3 regions were amplified from genomic DNA using the immunoSEQ Assay, a bias-controlled multiplex PCR. The original pipeline was this. Within the assay, amplification of reference gene primers was used to estimate how many nucleated cells each sample contained. To quantify the absolute abundance of each unique TCRbeta CDR3 rearrangement, sequence reads were collapsed and filtered. Productive Simpson clonality was computed per sample as the square root of Simpson's diversity index over productive rearrangements. In TCRdb, the immuneACCESS table is reduced to in-frame sequences with V and J assigned. These tables do not hold every clone; where another copy was compared, an unresolved V gene accounts for under half, and the others remain unexplained. That table gives V, J and clone size, and the DNA gave D and trimming. In this sample the table shows 83,000 or so clones, around 84% of which occur a single time. Of the sample, approximately 8.1% is held by the ten largest clones.

Whole blood was collected in K2EDTA tubes by collaborating institutions according to the institutions' own protocols. For TCRbeta analysis, collaborators shipped samples in one of three forms: frozen whole blood, isolated PBMCs, or DNA extracted from either of those sample types. This clonotype originated in an elderly man with active or convalescent COVID-19. This sequence uses TRBV27 and TRBJ1-2, with the D gene too uncertain to name. The sample was peripheral blood. The bases are TGTGCCAGCAACCTGCTTGGGGAGTATGGCTACACCTTC. Translation gives CASNLLGEYGYTF.